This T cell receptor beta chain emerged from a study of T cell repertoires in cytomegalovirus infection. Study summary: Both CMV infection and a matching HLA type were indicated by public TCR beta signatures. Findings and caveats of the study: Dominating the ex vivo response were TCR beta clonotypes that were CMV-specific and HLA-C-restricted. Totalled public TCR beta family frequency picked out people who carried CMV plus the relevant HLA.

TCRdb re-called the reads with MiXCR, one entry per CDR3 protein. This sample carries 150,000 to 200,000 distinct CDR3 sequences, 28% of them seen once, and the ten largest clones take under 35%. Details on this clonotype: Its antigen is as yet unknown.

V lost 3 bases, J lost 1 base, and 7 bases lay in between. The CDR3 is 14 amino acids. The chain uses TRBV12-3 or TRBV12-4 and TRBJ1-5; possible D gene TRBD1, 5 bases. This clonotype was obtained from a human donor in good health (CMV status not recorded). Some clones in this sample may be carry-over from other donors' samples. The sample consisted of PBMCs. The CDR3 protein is CASSLDMSNQPQHF. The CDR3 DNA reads TGTGCCAGCAGTTTGGACATGAGCAATCAGCCCCAGCATTTT.